This section outlines one T cell receptor beta chain sequence together with its context. The protocol was immunoSEQ multiplex PCR, while the TCRdb copy is restricted to in-frame clones and leaves out a portion. Counted here are 150,000 to 200,000 clones, 86% occurring once; the ten biggest clones make up about 3.5%. The data were taken from a study of blood T cell repertoires in COVID-19. About the research overall: Acute and convalescent COVID-19 samples came from the United States, Italy and Spain. T cells, B-cell-depleted T cells, or PBMCs provided the cDNA or gDNA that served as material.

CDR1 and CDR2 from the germline V gene are ENHRY and SYGVKD. The CDR3 sequence is 14 residues long. With V trimmed by 6 bases and J by 4 bases, 8 bases remained unmatched. Input material: peripheral blood. The chain employs TRBV10-3 and TRBJ1-2; TRBD1 aligns across 7 bases. The TCR sequence derives from a man between 65 and 85 years old with acute or convalescent COVID-19. The CDR3 is CAISQQGSGYGYTF. CDR3 DNA sequence: TGTGCCATCAGCCAACAGGGGAGTGGCTATGGCTACACCTTC.